This entry concerns a single T cell receptor (beta chain). Its target is not known. The CDR3 is 12 residues long. The germline V gene encodes CDR1 SQVTM and CDR2 ANQGSEA. J lost 9 bases, V lost 6 bases, and 9 bases had no gene match. This sample was taken from a study of T cells in localized non-small cell lung cancer. Overall study results and limits: Sequencing was restricted to one tumor region; therefore, heterogeneity remains possible. Uninvolved nearby lung showed the greatest T cell clonality, exceeding that found in tumor.

The table came from immunoSEQ multiplex PCR; TCRdb's copy has only in-frame clones and leaves some out. Here the sample spans approximately 25,000 clones, 90% being singletons. This sequence originates from a woman aged 40-70 years with stage I lung adenocarcinoma. The sequencing used peripheral blood, collected before any cancer treatment. J is TRBJ1-2 and V is TRBV29-1; 8 nucleotides agree with TRBD1. The CDR3 reads CSVQWTGSRYTF. DNA for the CDR3: TGCAGCGTCCAATGGACAGGGAGCCGCTACACCTTC.